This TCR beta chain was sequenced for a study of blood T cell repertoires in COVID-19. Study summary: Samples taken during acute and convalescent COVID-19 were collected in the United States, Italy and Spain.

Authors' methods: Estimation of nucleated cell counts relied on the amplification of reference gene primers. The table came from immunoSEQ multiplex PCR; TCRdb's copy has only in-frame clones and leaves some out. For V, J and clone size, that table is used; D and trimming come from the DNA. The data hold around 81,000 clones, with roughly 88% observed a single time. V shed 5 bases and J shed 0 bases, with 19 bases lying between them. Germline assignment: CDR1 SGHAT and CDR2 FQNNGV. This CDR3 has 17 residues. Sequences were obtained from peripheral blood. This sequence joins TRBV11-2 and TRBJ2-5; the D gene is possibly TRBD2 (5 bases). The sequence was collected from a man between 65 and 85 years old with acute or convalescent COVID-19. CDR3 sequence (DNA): TGTGCCAGCAGCCCATTAGCTTCGGCGGGCCACCAAGAGACCCAGTACTTC. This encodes CASSPLASAGHQETQYF.